This TCR beta chain was retrieved from a study of control samples from healthy donors and cancer patients. Profiled with immunoSEQ multiplex PCR; TCRdb holds only in-frame clones, not every one. The sample consists of under 200,000 clones, just under 95% of them appearing once. CDR1 is SQVTM and CDR2 is ANQGSEA in the germline V gene. The CDR3 is made up of 11 amino acids. V dropped 4 bases and J dropped 5 bases, with 8 bases sitting between them. Sequencing was done on a sample of blood. The receptor's source is a woman aged 55-69 years in good health. The gene calls are TRBV29-1 and TRBJ2-5, with TRBD1 as a possible D gene (5 bases). The CDR3 is CSVGGHETQYF. DNA for the CDR3: TGCAGCGTTGGGGGCCACGAGACCCAGTACTTC. Full variable domain (outside the CDR3, taken from reference TRBV29-1 and TRBJ2-5): SAVISQKPSRDICQRGTSLTIQCQVDSQVTMMFWYRQQPGQSLTLIATANQGSEATYESGFVIDKFPISRPNLTFSTLTVSNMSPEDSSIYLCSVGGHETQYFGPGTRLLVL.